One and the same sample provided the 16 T cell receptor beta chains below, sequenced in a study of glioma-infiltrating T cells. TCR alpha and beta CDR3 regions were amplified from RNA using iRepertoire nested multiplex PCR. TCRdb reprocessed the multiplex PCR reads via MiXCR and lists one record per CDR3 protein. This sample has over 70,000 distinct CDR3 sequences; about 25% occur once, and the top ten carry over 5.5%. The sequenced sample was glioma tissue, nonneoplastic brain tissue, or PBMCs (not recorded which). Every receptor here comes from a human donor with low-grade glioma or glioblastoma, undergoing nonglioma brain surgery, or in good health (not recorded which).

Ten or more counts support this clonotype. The gene calls are TRBV10-1 and TRBJ2-3; 7 positions match TRBD1. The CDR3 contains 13 residues. V dropped 0 bases and J dropped 12; count of bases not matched to a gene: 6. CDR1 is WNHNN and CDR2 is SYGVQD in the germline V gene (reference sequence). The chain's CDR3 is CASSESRTGAQYF. As DNA, the CDR3 is TGCGCCAGCAGTGAGTCGAGGACAGGTGCTCAGTATTTT.

In this sample, this clonotype turned up many times. The J gene is TRBJ2-3, the V gene TRBV6-1; D is unclear. Germline V gene lookup returns CDR1 MNHNS and CDR2 SASEGT. V lost 2 bases, J lost 4 bases, and 10 bases lay in between. The CDR3 runs to 14 residues. CDR3 sequence reads: CASSEQMTPDTQYF. Written as DNA, the CDR3 is TGTGCCAGCAGTGAACAGATGACTCCAGATACGCAGTATTTT.

This clonotype has more than one count but fewer than ten. The V call is TRBV5-6, the J call TRBJ2-7; 10 bases are shared with TRBD1. V lost 3 bases and J lost 0; bases outside the gene matches: 6. The CDR3 sequence is 16 residues long. The germline gives CDR1 SGHDT, CDR2 YYEEEE. The CDR3 DNA follows: TGTGCCAGCAGCTGGGGACAGGGGATATTCTCCTACGAGCAGTACTTC. Its translation: CASSWGQGIFSYEQYF.

The V gene is TRBV7-2, the J gene TRBJ2-5, with D perhaps given as TRBD1 or TRBD2 (6 bases each). With 4 bases removed from V and 7 bases from J, the gap between germline ends came to 16 bases. The CDR3 consists of 14 residues. In germline, CDR1 is SGHTA, CDR2 FQGNSA. Here the CDR3 reads CASSYQTRGGTQYF. The CDR3 coding sequence is TGTGCCAGCAGCTACCAGACTAGAGGGGGGACCCAGTACTTC.

The genes are TRBV18 and TRBJ2-1; 8 bases are a match to TRBD2. The germline V gene encodes CDR1 KGHSH and CDR2 LQKENI. V shed 2 bases, J shed 8 bases, and the junction held 8 bases outside the gene matches. The CDR3 spans 15 residues. The CDR3 is CASSPASSGLYEQFF. Here the CDR3 DNA reads TGTGCCAGCTCACCAGCGTCTAGCGGGTTATATGAGCAGTTCTTC.

The chain couples TRBV11-2 to TRBJ1-5; D remains ambiguous. Trimming removed 2 bases at V and 5 bases at J, with 7 bases between. CDR1 and CDR2 from the germline V gene are SGHAT and FQNNGV. The CDR3 runs to 13 residues. Written as DNA, the CDR3 is TGTGCCAGCAGCTTAAACTTAGATCAGCCCCAGCATTTT. Translating gives CASSLNLDQPQHF.

There are many counts of this clonotype. The CDR3 region has the DNA TGTGCCAGCAGTTTTGTTGGGGGGGGTGACAGGGAAGCTTTCTTT. It yields the protein CASSFVGGGDREAFF. The rearrangement links TRBV6-1 to TRBJ1-1; TRBD1 might be the D (6 bases). Germline V CDR1 and CDR2: MNHNS, SASEGT. This CDR3 has 15 residues. Trimming removed 5 bases from V and 8 bases from J, with 21 bases in between.

This clonotype was observed at least ten times. V is TRBV27 and J is TRBJ2-5; possibly TRBD1 for D (7 bases). The length of the CDR3 is 15 residues. Germline lookup yields CDR1 MNHEY and CDR2 SMNVEV (reference sequence). Trimming stripped 5 bases from V and 5 bases from J, with 18 bases between. The CDR3 protein is CASSIQGGPSETQYF. Written as DNA, the CDR3 is TGTGCCAGCAGTATCCAGGGGGGACCCTCGGAGACCCAGTACTTC.

Many counts were recorded for this clonotype. CDR3 amino acids: CASSLQVPGELFF. CDR3 sequence (DNA): TGTGCCAGCAGCTTACAGGTTCCCGGGGAGCTGTTTTTT. This rearrangement joins TRBV7-2 to TRBJ2-2; D is unclear. The CDR3 length is 13 residues. V was shortened by 2 bases and J by 6 bases, with 7 bases between the two germline ends. Germline V gene lookup returns CDR1 SGHTA and CDR2 FQGNSA.

About this clonotype itself: A much larger clone differs by one base, so this may be a read error. The rearrangement joins TRBV7-9 to TRBJ1-1; D is possibly TRBD1 (5 bases). The CDR3 is 15 residues long. CDR1 and CDR2 (germline): SEHNR, FQNEAQ (reference sequence). In nucleotides, the CDR3 is TGTGCCAGCAGCTCGTACACGGGACTCGACACTGAAGCTTCCTTT. Protein sequence: CASSSYTGLDTEASF.

V is TRBV14 and J is TRBJ2-1; tentative D call: TRBD2 (6 bases). The CDR3 totals 14 residues. Germline V CDR1 and CDR2: SGHDN, FVKESK. Trimming took 4 bases from V and 7 from J, leaving 14 bases between them. The CDR3 nucleotides read TGTGCCAGCAGCCCGGCGCGGCTAGCGAATGAGCAGTTCTTC. It translates to CASSPARLANEQFF.

The gene calls are TRBV29-1 and TRBJ2-1; D ambiguous. Trimming took 4 bases from V and 8 from J, leaving 15 bases between them. The V gene's germline CDR1 is SQVTM and CDR2 ANQGSEA. This CDR3 is 13 amino acids long. The CDR3 region has the DNA TGCAGCGTTGGGCACCTTAAAGGTGATGAGCAGTTCTTC. Translation gives CSVGHLKGDEQFF.

This clonotype was counted many times. This chain connects TRBV12-3 or TRBV12-4 to TRBJ1-3; TRBD1 agrees at 7 bases. This CDR3 comprises 15 residues. V was pared by 6 bases and J by 0 bases, with 5 bases of the junction left unmatched. The CDR3 region has the DNA TGTGCCAGCAGGACGACAGGGAACTCTGGAAACACCATATATTTT. Translation: CASRTTGNSGNTIYF.

The rearrangement uses TRBV2 and TRBJ1-5, with D possibly TRBD1 on 6 matching bases. V lost 3 bases and J 6 bases, leaving 12 bases between the germline ends. Germline CDR1 SNHLY, CDR2 FYNNEI. The CDR3 runs 14 residues. The CDR3: CASSDGGAGQPQHF. The CDR3 bases are TGTGCCAGCAGTGATGGGGGGGCCGGTCAGCCCCAGCATTTT. The full variable domain, completed using reference TRBV2 and TRBJ1-5, is EPEVTQTPSHQVTQMGQEVILRCVPISNHLYFYWYRQILGQKVEFLVSFYNNEISEKSEIFDDQFSVERPDGSNFTLKIRSTKLEDSAMYFCASSDGGAGQPQHFGDGTRLSIL.

In its sample, this clonotype was seen a few times. The gene calls are TRBV10-3 and TRBJ2-7, with 13 nucleotides matching TRBD2. The CDR3 spans 14 residues. Germline CDR1 is ENHRY and CDR2 is SYGVKD. V trimming: 8 bases; J trimming: 6 bases; junction bases outside the gene matches: 7. CDR3 sequence: CAIQLAGGRGEQYF. CDR3 DNA sequence: TGTGCCATCCAACTAGCGGGGGGGAGGGGCGAGCAGTACTTC.

This clonotype turned up a few times. The chain joins TRBV3-1 to TRBJ1-5; D is possibly TRBD1 (6 bases). The V and J ends lost 1 base and 7 bases respectively, with 11 bases between them. Germline assignment: CDR1 LGHDT and CDR2 YNNKEL (reference sequence). CDR3 length: 14 amino acids. The CDR3 DNA is TGTGCCAGCAGCCAAGCCACAGGGCACCAGCCCCAGCATTTT. Protein product: CASSQATGHQPQHF.